This T cell receptor (beta chain) was retrieved from a study of T cell repertoires in cytomegalovirus infection. Study-level background: The authors used CMV epitopes that were HLA-C-restricted (recently identified) and HLA-B-restricted (well studied). Indications came from public TCR beta signatures; they pointed to CMV infection and to a matching HLA type.

TCRdb reprocessed the reads with MiXCR, giving one entry per CDR3 protein. In the table there are just over 450,000 distinct CDR3 sequences, about 39% of which are singletons. Comment on this clonotype: Antigen: not known.

The CDR3 totals 16 residues. V trimming: 5 bases; J trimming: 5 bases; junction bases outside the gene matches: 8. Germline lookup yields CDR1 SGHTA and CDR2 FQGNSA. Study outcomes and limitations: Frequencies of public TCR beta families were cumulated, and this identified carriers of CMV plus the relevant HLA. Dominant in the ex vivo response were TCR beta clonotypes restricted by HLA-C and specific for CMV.

The chain combines TRBV7-2 with TRBJ2-5; the match to TRBD2 covers 13 bases. This clonotype was obtained from a human donor in good health (CMV status not recorded). Some clones in this sample may be carry-over from other donors' samples. The sequencing used cultured PBMCs, collected from culture after CMV antigen stimulation. DNA of the CDR3: TGTGCCAGCAGCAAGGGACTAGCGGGGTCTGCGGAGACCCAGTACTTC. Translating it yields CASSKGLAGSAETQYF.